The 15 T cell receptor beta chains listed next were all sequenced from one sample in a study of CD8 T cells in ankylosing spondylitis. Regarding the study as a whole: Apparently characteristic of ankylosing spondylitis blood was a TCR beta motif (eight highly homologous variants).

Which antigens these TCRs recognize remains unknown. TCRdb processed the 5' RACE reads anew with MiXCR; each CDR3 protein has one entry. The data contain around 890,000 distinct CDR3 sequences, over 9.5% of them seen just once; the ten biggest clones take up roughly 0.51%. Sequencing input: blood, either unsorted or a sorted T cell fraction (not recorded which). Receptor source: a male donor with ankylosing spondylitis.

The chain uses TRBV7-9 and TRBJ2-7, with D unclear. Germline values: CDR1 SEHNR, CDR2 FQNEAQ (reference sequence). V lost 2 bases to trimming and J lost 1 base, with 9 bases between them. The CDR3 spans 14 residues. Here the CDR3 DNA reads TGTGCCAGCAGCTTAAATTTGGGATCCTACGAGCAGTACTTC. Protein product: CASSLNLGSYEQYF.

The sample holds many counts of this clonotype. The chain recombines TRBV20-1 with TRBJ1-2, with unresolved D. The V end was cut by 1 base, the J end by 8 bases, with 14 bases between. Germline lookup yields CDR1 DFQATT and CDR2 SNEGSKA (reference sequence). CDR3 length: 13 amino acids. CDR3 in DNA: TGCAGTGCTAGAGTCCGAGAATGGGAGGGCTACACCTTC. Residues: CSARVREWEGYTF.

This clonotype was detected a few times. The J gene is TRBJ2-2, the V gene TRBV6-2 or TRBV6-3; 8 nucleotides line up with TRBD2. CDR3 size: 15 residues. V lost 5 bases, J lost 5 bases, and 7 bases stayed unmatched. The germline V gene encodes CDR1 MNHEY and CDR2 SVGEGT. CDR3 bases: TGTGCCAGCAGTATCACGGGAGGGCCAACCGGGGAGCTGTTTTTT. It translates to CASSITGGPTGELFF.

The V gene is TRBV6-5, the J gene TRBJ1-2; TRBD1 agrees at 8 bases. Germline loops: CDR1 MNHEY, CDR2 SVGAGI. The CDR3 runs 12 residues. Germline trimming cut 6 bases from V and 6 bases from J; bases unmatched to any gene: 3. CDR3 loop: CASSDRGDGYTF. The CDR3 DNA reads TGTGCCAGCAGCGACAGGGGAGATGGCTACACCTTC.

The rearrangement links TRBV20-1 to TRBJ2-5, with D perhaps TRBD2 (5 bases). Trimming took 0 bases from V and 2 from J, leaving 16 bases between them. The CDR3 length is 16 residues. Germline V gives CDR1 DFQATT, CDR2 SNEGSKA (reference sequence). The CDR3 nucleotides read TGCAGTGCTAGAGATCACGATCCGGGATCGCAAGAGACCCAGTACTTC. Translating gives CSARDHDPGSQETQYF.

This clonotype has at least ten counts. This chain uses TRBV5-1 with TRBJ2-7; 10 bases line up with TRBD1. The CDR3 loop spans 14 amino acids. Germline CDR1 and CDR2: SGHRS and YFSETQ. With 4 bases clipped from V and 4 bases from J, the junction kept 5 bases outside the gene matches. The CDR3 coding sequence is TGCGCCAGCAGCAAGACAGGGGGCGATTACGAGCAGTACTTC. Translation: CASSKTGGDYEQYF.

This clonotype was seen only a few times. The chain is built from TRBV5-1 and TRBJ1-1; possible D gene TRBD1, 6 bases. V lost 4 bases and J lost 5, with 18 bases in between. The germline V gene encodes CDR1 SGHRS and CDR2 YFSETQ. This CDR3 is 15 amino acids long. CDR3 sequence reads: CASSERQARGTEAFF. DNA of the CDR3: TGCGCCAGCAGCGAGCGACAGGCCCGGGGGACTGAAGCTTTCTTT. The full variable domain, completed using reference TRBV5-1 and TRBJ1-1, is KAGVTQTPRYLIKTRGQQVTLSCSPISGHRSVSWYQQTPGQGLQFLFEYFSETQRNKGNFPGRFSGRQFSNSRSEMNVSTLELGDSALYLCASSERQARGTEAFFGQGTRLTVV.

This clonotype was recorded a few times. The junction departs from germline at one end; a sequencing error may be responsible. The rearrangement joins TRBV29-1 to TRBJ1-1; TRBD1 might be the D (6 bases). Per germline, CDR1 SQVTM and CDR2 ANQGSEA. CDR3 length equals 12 residues. The CDR3 region is CSVSVRDTEAFF. CDR3 nucleotide sequence: TGCAGCGTAAGTGTCCGGGACACCGAAGCTTTCTTT.

This clonotype was observed a few times. The chain carries TRBV11-2 and TRBJ1-1; D not certain. The CDR3 runs 14 residues. The V end lost 5 bases, the J end lost 5 bases, and 15 bases lay between the germline ends. From germline, CDR1 is SGHAT and CDR2 FQNNGV. In nucleotides, the CDR3 is TGTGCCAGCAGCAACTCCTGGGGTCAGACTGAAGCTTTCTTT. Residues: CASSNSWGQTEAFF.

This rearrangement joins TRBV24-1 to TRBJ2-1; 9 nucleotides line up with TRBD1. The CDR3 contains 16 residues. Unmatched junction bases numbered 6, after V lost 0 bases and J lost 7 bases. The germline CDR1 and CDR2 sequences are KGHDR and SFDVKD. The CDR3 DNA follows: TGTGCCACCAGTGATTTGCGAGGGGACAGGGTGAATGAGCAGTTCTTC. Its protein is CATSDLRGDRVNEQFF.

This clonotype was counted many times. Written as DNA, the CDR3 is TGTGCCAGCAGTTACGGGGGGACGAACTATGGCTACACCTTC. Encoded protein: CASSYGGTNYGYTF. J is TRBJ1-2 and V is TRBV6-5; tentatively, D is TRBD1 (5 bases). V was shortened by 2 bases and J by 2 bases, with 9 bases between the two germline ends. The CDR3 totals 14 residues. Germline CDR1 and CDR2: MNHEY and SVGAGI.

This clonotype was counted ten times or more. This sequence joins TRBV20-1 and TRBJ2-7; 9 nucleotides agree with TRBD1. From germline, CDR1 is DFQATT and CDR2 SNEGSKA (reference sequence). The junction had 3 bases not matched to a gene; V was cut back by 5 bases and J by 1 base. This CDR3 comprises 13 residues. In DNA, the CDR3 is TGCAGTGCTCCGGACAGGGGTTCCTACGAGCAGTACTTC. Its protein product is CSAPDRGSYEQYF.

The chain recombines TRBV11-2 with TRBJ2-1; 10 bases map to TRBD2. The CDR3 sequence is 16 residues long. Unmatched junction bases numbered 3, after V lost 0 bases and J lost 4 bases. Looked up from germline, CDR1 is SGHAT and CDR2 is FQNNGV. CDR3 amino acids: CASSLETSGDYNEQFF. Here the CDR3 DNA reads TGTGCCAGCAGCTTAGAAACTAGCGGGGATTACAATGAGCAGTTCTTC.

J is TRBJ1-1 and V is TRBV7-9; TRBD1 might be the D (6 bases). CDR3 length: 16 residues. Deletions cut 5 bases from V and 1 base from J, with 17 bases between. CDR1 is SEHNR and CDR2 is FQNEAQ in the germline V gene (reference sequence). CDR3 loop: CASSQGKGPPNTEAFF. DNA of the CDR3: TGTGCCAGCAGCCAGGGGAAGGGGCCGCCGAACACTGAAGCTTTCTTT.

This sequence joins TRBV20-1 and TRBJ1-1; D gene unclear. V was shortened by 6 bases and J by 6 bases, with 8 bases between the two germline ends. Germline V gene sequence: CDR1 DFQATT, CDR2 SNEGSKA (reference sequence). This CDR3 spans 10 amino acids. The CDR3 is CSAFKAEAFF. CDR3 in DNA: TGCAGTGCCTTCAAAGCTGAAGCTTTCTTT.